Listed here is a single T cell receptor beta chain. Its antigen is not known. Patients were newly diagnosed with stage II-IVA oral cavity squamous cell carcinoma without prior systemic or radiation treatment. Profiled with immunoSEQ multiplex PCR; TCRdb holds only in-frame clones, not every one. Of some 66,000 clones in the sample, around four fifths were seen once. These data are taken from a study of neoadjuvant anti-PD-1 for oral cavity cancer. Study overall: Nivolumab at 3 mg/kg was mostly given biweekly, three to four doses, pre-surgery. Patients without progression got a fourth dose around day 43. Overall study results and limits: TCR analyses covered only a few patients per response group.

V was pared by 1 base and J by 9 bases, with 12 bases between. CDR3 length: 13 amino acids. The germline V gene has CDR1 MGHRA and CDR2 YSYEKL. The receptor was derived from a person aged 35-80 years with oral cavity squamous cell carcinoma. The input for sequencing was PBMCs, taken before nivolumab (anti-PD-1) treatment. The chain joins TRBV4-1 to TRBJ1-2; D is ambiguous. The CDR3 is CASSQAQARSYTF. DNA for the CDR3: TGCGCCAGCAGCCAAGCCCAGGCAAGAAGCTACACCTTC.